The clone carrying this TCR beta chain was observed many times. Antigen: not known. The data derive from a study of immune heterogeneity within non-small cell lung tumors. Overall study results and limits: Recurring identical dominant CDR3 beta clonotypes were observed across tumor sites within a patient, together with site-unique high-frequency clones.

Bulk tumor genomic DNA served as template, at 600 ng per sample. Each primary tumor yielded several biopsies, collected far apart from one another at surgery. Undergoing curative surgery were patients whose non-small cell lung cancer was untreated and newly diagnosed. CDR3 length equals 14 residues. Germline V CDR1 and CDR2: GTSNPN, SVGIG (reference sequence). Trimming removed 3 bases from V and 3 bases from J, with 12 bases in between. Multiplex PCR employing 32 V and 13 J primers generated amplicons of the TCR beta CDR3. Each CDR3 protein gets one entry after TCRdb re-called the multiplex PCR reads with MiXCR. The top ten clones hold 3.5% to 4.5% of a sample with 30,000 to 40,000 distinct CDR3 sequences, around 30% of them seen once.

Material for sequencing was lung tumor tissue. This clonotype was obtained from a man aged 35-49 years with non-small cell lung cancer. The rearrangement joins TRBV30 to TRBJ1-3; possibly TRBD1 for D (5 bases). CDR3 region: CAWSVGGGGNTIYF. The CDR3, as DNA: TGTGCCTGGAGCGTGGGGGGAGGTGGAAACACCATATATTTT.